Sequencing of this T cell receptor beta chain was carried out in a study of lymphopenia after photon versus proton radiotherapy. Points from the study as a whole: After lymphocyte nadir, photon-treated repertoires showed oligoclonal expansion, especially CD8+ Temra. Proton therapy kept repertoires fairly stable, unlike photons, which gained effector/memory cells. Authors raise, but do not show, better survival with proton therapy.

This clone showed up just a few times. No antigen is known for it. Generated by immunoSEQ multiplex PCR, the TCRdb table keeps only in-frame clones and is missing some. In the table there are fewer than 25,000 clones, around four fifths of which are singletons. CDR1 and CDR2 (germline): SNHLY, FYNNEI. The CDR3 extends over 17 amino acids. The V and J ends lost 0 bases and 9 bases, in that order; junction bases with no gene match: 9. The chain couples TRBV2 to TRBJ2-1; 12 nucleotides line up with TRBD2. Here the sequenced sample was peripheral blood, taken from a patient treated with photon-based radiotherapy. The TCR originated in a man aged 35-49 years with gastric cancer. As DNA, the CDR3 is TGTGCCAGCAGTGAAGCTCTAGCGGGGGGGTTTGATAGTGAGCAGTTCTTC. This gives the protein CASSEALAGGFDSEQFF. Complete variable domain (other parts from reference TRBV2 and TRBJ2-1): EPEVTQTPSHQVTQMGQEVILRCVPISNHLYFYWYRQILGQKVEFLVSFYNNEISEKSEIFDDQFSVERPDGSNFTLKIRSTKLEDSAMYFCASSEALAGGFDSEQFFGPGTRLTVL.